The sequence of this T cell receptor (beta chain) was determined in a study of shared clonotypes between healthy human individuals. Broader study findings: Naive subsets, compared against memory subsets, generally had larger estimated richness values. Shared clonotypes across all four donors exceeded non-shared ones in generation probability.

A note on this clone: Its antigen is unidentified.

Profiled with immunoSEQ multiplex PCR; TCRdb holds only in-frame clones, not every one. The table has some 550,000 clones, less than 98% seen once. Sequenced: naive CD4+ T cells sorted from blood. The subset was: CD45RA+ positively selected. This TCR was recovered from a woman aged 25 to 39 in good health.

CDR3 protein: CAIRGGAASYEQYF. CDR3 in DNA: TGTGCCATCCGGGGGGGAGCGGCCTCCTACGAGCAGTACTTC. V gene TRBV10-3 combines with J gene TRBJ2-7, with 8 bases identical to TRBD2. Trimming took 8 bases from V and 0 from J; bases not matched to a gene: 6. The germline gives CDR1 ENHRY, CDR2 SYGVKD. This CDR3 has 14 residues.